Sequencing of this T cell receptor beta chain was carried out in a study of T cells after yellow fever vaccination. Study-level background: Where fractions had low cell numbers, libraries were prepared from them with the SMART-Seq v4 Ultra Low Input RNA kit. Study findings and constraints: Boosting was followed by the reappearance of most primary-vaccination clones (96% CD4, 88% CD8). The study noted that FACS-sorted repertoires could contain abundant clonotypes contaminating from the bulk population.

There are many counts of this clonotype. The antigen is not known. Trimming at V came to 2 bases and at J to 7 bases, leaving 5 bases not matched to a gene. The CDR3 is 13 residues long. Germline assignment: CDR1 MNHNS and CDR2 SASEGT. As TCR cDNA was made by 5'RACE template switching, a universal primer site and UMIs were added. TCRdb redid the calling of the 5' RACE reads with MiXCR, one entry per CDR3 protein. This table has about 120,000 distinct CDR3 sequences, approximately 7.1% appearing once. This rearrangement joins TRBV6-1 to TRBJ2-7; TRBD1 aligns across 7 bases. The clonotype comes from a man younger than 35 who received the YFV17D yellow fever vaccine. This material consisted of CD4+ T cells sorted from PBMCs, taken about 49 days after the first yellow fever vaccination. This chain's CDR3 is CASSERQGREQYV. The CDR3 DNA follows: TGTGCCAGCAGTGAAAGACAGGGTAGGGAGCAGTACGTC.